This T cell receptor beta chain is from a study of blood T cell repertoires in COVID-19. Across the whole study: There were acute and convalescent COVID-19 samples, and they came from the United States, Italy and Spain. T cells, B-cell-depleted T cells, or PBMCs provided the cDNA or gDNA that served as material.

A Seattle source enrolled patients during active infection and followed them longitudinally. The CDR3 is 15 amino acids. Deletions cut 0 bases from V and 2 bases from J, with 9 bases between. Germline CDR1 and CDR2: LNHDA and SQIVND (reference sequence). Produced via immunoSEQ multiplex PCR; TCRdb's table is partial and in-frame only. The sample records 270,000 or so clones, around 85% being singletons. The sample comprised peripheral blood. This chain joins TRBV19 and TRBJ2-3; weak D call: TRBD1 (5 bases). This receptor was taken from a human donor with COVID-19, enrolled during active disease. The donor label of this sample is uncertain. The CDR3 loop reads CASSIDGAVTDTQYF. CDR3 nucleotide sequence: TGTGCCAGTAGTATAGATGGGGCAGTCACAGATACGCAGTATTTT.